This TCR beta chain is from a study of T cell responses to AZD1222 COVID-19 vaccine. Whole-study results and caveats: With dominance at 160-218 and 743-854, vaccine-associated CD4 TCRs spanned spike. Without day 14 samples, only post-peak T cell repertoires were studied. Unmutated variant regions reportedly attract nearly half of all spike-specific TCRs. Baseline serostatus was positive in only a handful of AZD1222 recipients.

V lost 0 bases and J 0 bases, leaving 8 bases between the germline ends. The CDR3 covers 15 residues. Germline V CDR1 and CDR2: SGHRS, YFSETQ. The table came from immunoSEQ multiplex PCR; TCRdb's copy has only in-frame clones and leaves some out. This sample has about 160,000 clones, with roughly 94% found just once. To note about this clone: Antigen: not known. Distinct nucleotide sequences in the sample also encode this CDR3.

The sample was peripheral blood, taken on day 0 of MenACWY control vaccination. The receptor was derived from an adult in good health. V and J are TRBV5-1 and TRBJ2-3; D remains unclear. The CDR3 region is CASSLAGSSTDTQYF. CDR3 bases: TGCGCCAGCAGCTTGGCGGGTTCCAGCACAGATACGCAGTATTTT.